Below, one T cell receptor (beta chain) is given with its context. As for time point: pretreatment peripheral blood. The cohort comprised individuals with locally advanced or metastatic urothelial carcinoma. The CDR3 consists of 15 residues. V lost 4 bases and J lost 4, with 15 bases in between. CDR1 and CDR2 from the germline V gene are SGHRS and YFSETQ. Using immunoSEQ multiplex PCR, the repertoire was profiled, and TCRdb retains in-frame clones only, with some absent. The profile shows 70,000 to 80,000 clones, 85% of them singletons. The data are from a study of PD-L1 blockade in urothelial cancer. Background on the study: Administration of atezolizumab to patients began around 2014, at 1,200 mg intravenously every 3 weeks.

The V and J genes are TRBV5-1 and TRBJ1-5, with D possibly being TRBD1 (5 bases). The sample in question was PBMCs, obtained around atezolizumab (anti-PD-L1) treatment. This clonotype was sampled from a man between 35 and 55 years old with urothelial cancer. The CDR3 nucleotides read TGCGCCAGCAGCCCGGAAGGGGTCTCTAATCAGCCCCAGCATTTT. This codes for CASSPEGVSNQPQHF.